The text below deals with one TCR beta chain. This clone's antigen is unknown. No base quality values were provided; no much bigger clone lies one nucleotide off. The library was obtained by the immunoSEQ multiplex PCR assay. In the authors' own workflow: A statistical classification framework was developed to diagnose cytomegalovirus status using the catalog of TCR beta chain sequences. TCRdb provides this immuneACCESS table in a form limited to in-frame rearrangements. Some clones are lacking; in checked studies, under half of them reflect an unresolved V gene, and why the rest are absent is not known. V and J calls plus clone size are reproduced from that table; the DNA served to infer D and trimming. Here the sample has approximately 120,000 clones; 85% to 90% occur a single time. Around 1.1% of the sample comes from the top ten. The donors were included in the validation cohort of around 120 subjects, a group kept apart from the roughly 690-subject first cohort.

This entry is derived from a study of cytomegalovirus exposure and HLA in healthy donors (dated by TCRdb to about 2017). General notes on the study: A later analysis indicated that the 130 or so validation repertoires were generated on the platform also employed for the approximately 670 repertoires of the first cohort. Besides the first cohort of roughly 660 subjects, a separate validation cohort made up of roughly 130 different subjects was used. High-throughput TCR immunosequencing, statistical association of individual TCRs with disease status, and machine learning were combined to predict cytomegalovirus infection status. The study was designed to test whether signatures of past pathogen exposure could be identified by cataloging public T cell receptors.

V loses 3 bases, J loses 1 base, and the germline ends lie 12 bases apart. CDR1 is given as GTSNPN and CDR2 as SVGIG, both from the germline V gene (reference sequence). The CDR3 covers 14 residues, taking in both the cysteine and the phenylalanine. The CDR3 DNA has 42 bases and is translated from base 1. Points the paper makes about the study in general: In the study, roughly 160 TCR beta chains were listed as associated with cytomegalovirus. The classifier was reported to diagnose cytomegalovirus status with high specificity and sensitivity in both the original and validation cohorts. The authors suggested that the approach could potentially be extended to other disease states and immunological phenotypes. A later analysis lacked HLA typing for the validation cohort, so it scored co-occurrence in that cohort across all 110 or so repertoires. While some public TCRs were present in many individuals, most TCR sequences turned up only very rarely across donors. A later analysis found that TCRs clustered in the first cohort also tended to co-occur in the roughly 120 validation repertoires, with just under 95% of cluster scores above 0. A few of the identified cytomegalovirus-associated TCR beta chains were confirmed in vitro to be specific for cytomegalovirus antigens.

This sequence originates from a woman between 18 and 29 years old in good health and CMV-seronegative. Sequencing input: PBMCs. The sequence joins TRBV30 to TRBJ1-1; the D segment cannot be called with confidence. This receptor carries the CDR3 CAWSAGLGNTEAFF. The base sequence is TGTGCCTGGAGCGCGGGCTTAGGGAACACTGAAGCTTTCTTT.